The TCR beta chain under discussion was sequenced for a study of blood T cell repertoires in COVID-19. There are 17 residues in the CDR3. With 1 base removed from V and 4 bases from J, the gap between germline ends came to 16 bases. CDR1 is SGHAT, CDR2 FQNNGV, per germline. Profiling relied on immunoSEQ multiplex PCR, and the TCRdb table lists in-frame clones only, not all of them. The sample yields roughly 250,000 clones, roughly four fifths seen once. The clonotype originates from a woman aged 70-85 years with acute or convalescent COVID-19. Sample: peripheral blood. The V gene is TRBV11-2, the J gene TRBJ2-2; D may be TRBD1 (5 bases). CDR3 sequence: CASSLAQTRAGTGELFF. The CDR3 nucleotides read TGTGCCAGCAGCTTAGCGCAGACCAGGGCAGGCACCGGGGAGCTGTTTTTT.